These T cell receptor beta chains were read from a single sample in a study of T cell responses to AZD1222 COVID-19 vaccine. The repertoire was sequenced with immunoSEQ multiplex PCR; TCRdb's copy has only in-frame clones and lacks some. The repertoire holds around 60,000 clones, with roughly four fifths as singletons. This material consisted of peripheral blood, taken 28 days after the second AZD1222 dose. These receptors were obtained from an adult who received the AZD1222 COVID-19 vaccine. Each CDR3 is given with its conserved first and last residue. D genes are given only for firm matches. Where a row states a size, it is once, few, many or the class of an expanded clone; other rows omit it.

d_call: TRBD2; v_call: TRBV7-2; clone_size: once; j_call: TRBJ2-1; cdr3_nt: TGTGCCAGCAGCTTAACCTCCGGGACTAGCGAGATTGAGCAGTTCTTC; cdr3_aa: CASSLTSGTSEIEQFF
d_call: .; v_call: TRBV11-2; clone_size: .; j_call: TRBJ2-1; cdr3_nt: TGTGCCAGCAGCTTAGCTTGGGGCAATGAGCAGTTCTTC; cdr3_aa: CASSLAWGNEQFF
d_call: TRBD2; v_call: TRBV5-1; clone_size: .; j_call: TRBJ2-1; cdr3_nt: TGCGCCAGCAGCTTGGCCGGACTAGCGGGAGAGGTAAGGGAGCAGTTCTTC; cdr3_aa: CASSLAGLAGEVREQFF
d_call: .; v_call: TRBV7-9; clone_size: .; j_call: TRBJ1-4; cdr3_nt: TGTGCCAGCAGCCATACCGACCCTACCGAGGAAAAACTGTTTTTT; cdr3_aa: CASSHTDPTEEKLFF
d_call: .; v_call: TRBV29-1; clone_size: .; j_call: TRBJ2-7; cdr3_nt: TGCAGCGTTGAAGAGGGAGTCGAGTCCTACGAGCAGTACTTC; cdr3_aa: CSVEEGVESYEQYF
d_call: .; v_call: TRBV29-1; clone_size: once; j_call: TRBJ2-7; cdr3_nt: TGCAGCGTTGGGAGCTACTCCTACGAGCAGTACTTC; cdr3_aa: CSVGSYSYEQYF
d_call: TRBD1; v_call: TRBV28; clone_size: .; j_call: TRBJ1-5; cdr3_nt: TGTGCCAGCAGCCGCGGGACAGGATACAATCAGCCCCAGCATTTT; cdr3_aa: CASSRGTGYNQPQHF
d_call: .; v_call: TRBV14; clone_size: once; j_call: TRBJ1-1; cdr3_nt: TGTGCCAGCAGCCAATGGGGACCCAGAGAAGCTTTCTTT; cdr3_aa: CASSQWGPREAFF
d_call: TRBD2; v_call: TRBV5-1; clone_size: .; j_call: TRBJ2-3; cdr3_nt: TGCGCCAGCAGCTTAATAGCGGGAGAGGTGACAGATACGCAGTATTTT; cdr3_aa: CASSLIAGEVTDTQYF
d_call: .; v_call: TRBV3-1/TRBV3-2; clone_size: .; j_call: TRBJ1-1; cdr3_nt: TGTGCCAGCAGCCAAGCCGCGGGGGGGCGAGGAACTGAAGCTTTCTTT; cdr3_aa: CASSQAAGGRGTEAFF
d_call: .; v_call: TRBV5-4; clone_size: few; j_call: TRBJ1-2; cdr3_nt: TGTGCCAGCAGAACCTGGACGGGAGCTAACTATGGCTACACCTTC; cdr3_aa: CASRTWTGANYGYTF
d_call: TRBD2; v_call: TRBV30; clone_size: .; j_call: TRBJ2-7; cdr3_nt: TGTGCCTGGAGTCTGGGAGGGGTCGGGCAGTACTTC; cdr3_aa: CAWSLGGVGQYF
d_call: .; v_call: TRBV27; clone_size: .; j_call: TRBJ2-5; cdr3_nt: TGTGCCAGCAGTCCGTTGGACAGACAAGAGACCCAGTACTTC; cdr3_aa: CASSPLDRQETQYF
d_call: .; v_call: TRBV2; clone_size: .; j_call: TRBJ1-5; cdr3_nt: TGTGCCAGCAGTCAGGACAGACGGCTTTATTTT; cdr3_aa: CASSQDRRLYF
d_call: TRBD1; v_call: TRBV5-4; clone_size: .; j_call: TRBJ1-6; cdr3_nt: TGTGCCAGCAGCTTGGGGGACAGGAATAATTCACCCCTCCACTTT; cdr3_aa: CASSLGDRNNSPLHF
d_call: .; v_call: TRBV28; clone_size: once; j_call: TRBJ2-1; cdr3_nt: TGTGCCAGCAGTTTGAGGGTCCCCAATGAGCAGTTCTTC; cdr3_aa: CASSLRVPNEQFF
d_call: .; v_call: TRBV2; clone_size: .; j_call: TRBJ2-3; cdr3_nt: TGTGCCAGCAGTACTAGGCGTAGCACAGATACGCAGTATTTT; cdr3_aa: CASSTRRSTDTQYF
d_call: .; v_call: TRBV7-2; clone_size: once; j_call: TRBJ2-1; cdr3_nt: TGTGCCAGCAGCTTACGGGACCAGGTCGGTGCTGAGCAGTTCTTC; cdr3_aa: CASSLRDQVGAEQFF
d_call: TRBD2; v_call: TRBV6-2/TRBV6-3; clone_size: few; j_call: TRBJ2-3; cdr3_nt: TGTGCCAGCAGCTCAAACCCGGGACTAGCGGGAGCCACAGATACGCAGTATTTT; cdr3_aa: CASSSNPGLAGATDTQYF
d_call: .; v_call: TRBV3-1/TRBV3-2; clone_size: once; j_call: TRBJ1-1; cdr3_nt: TGTGCCAGCAGCCAAGGGAAGCGGGCGGCTTTCTTT; cdr3_aa: CASSQGKRAAFF
d_call: .; v_call: TRBV19; clone_size: once; j_call: TRBJ2-1; cdr3_nt: TGTGCCAGTAGTATCGGGCTAGCGTGGGCCTACAATGAGCAGTTCTTC; cdr3_aa: CASSIGLAWAYNEQFF
d_call: TRBD1; v_call: TRBV6-6; clone_size: .; j_call: TRBJ1-5; cdr3_nt: TGTGCCAGCACCCACCGGACAGGTGGTTATCAGCCCCAGCATTTT; cdr3_aa: CASTHRTGGYQPQHF
d_call: .; v_call: TRBV4-2; clone_size: .; j_call: TRBJ1-1; cdr3_nt: TGTGCCAGCAGCCGGACCTGGCCGGGTACTGAAGCTTTCTTT; cdr3_aa: CASSRTWPGTEAFF
d_call: .; v_call: TRBV15; clone_size: .; j_call: TRBJ1-4; cdr3_nt: TGTGCCACCAGCAGGCCTAATGAAAAACTGTTTTTT; cdr3_aa: CATSRPNEKLFF
d_call: TRBD1; v_call: TRBV9; clone_size: .; j_call: TRBJ1-3; cdr3_nt: TGTGCCAGCAGCGTAGAACCGACCGGGACAGGGACTGGAAACACCATATATTTT; cdr3_aa: CASSVEPTGTGTGNTIYF
d_call: TRBD1; v_call: TRBV11-2; clone_size: .; j_call: TRBJ2-2; cdr3_nt: TGTGCCAGCAGCCCTCAGGGGGCGGGCACCGGGGAGCTGTTTTTT; cdr3_aa: CASSPQGAGTGELFF
d_call: TRBD2; v_call: TRBV28; clone_size: .; j_call: TRBJ2-7; cdr3_nt: TGTGCCAGCAGTGGACTAGCGGGGACCTACGAGCAGTACTTC; cdr3_aa: CASSGLAGTYEQYF
d_call: .; v_call: TRBV25-1; clone_size: .; j_call: TRBJ2-3; cdr3_nt: TGTGCCAGCAGTGAAATAGCTAATGCTCGTACAGATACGCAGTATTTT; cdr3_aa: CASSEIANARTDTQYF
d_call: TRBD1; v_call: TRBV7-9; clone_size: .; j_call: TRBJ2-7; cdr3_nt: TGTGCCAGCAGCTCCTTCAGGGGGCACTACGAGCAGTACTTC; cdr3_aa: CASSSFRGHYEQYF
d_call: TRBD1; v_call: TRBV5-1; clone_size: few; j_call: TRBJ1-1; cdr3_nt: TGCGCCAGCAGCTTGCGACAGGGATTAGGGGACACTGAAGCTTTCTTT; cdr3_aa: CASSLRQGLGDTEAFF
d_call: .; v_call: TRBV6-2/TRBV6-3; clone_size: .; j_call: TRBJ1-4; cdr3_nt: TGTGCCAGCAGTGCCGACAGGCTTAGAATACTGTTTTTT; cdr3_aa: CASSADRLRILFF
d_call: TRBD1; v_call: TRBV7-9; clone_size: .; j_call: TRBJ1-3; cdr3_nt: TGTGCCAGCAGCAGTCTTGGCAGGGGGCCTGGAAACACCATATATTTT; cdr3_aa: CASSSLGRGPGNTIYF
d_call: .; v_call: TRBV6-5; clone_size: .; j_call: TRBJ2-7; cdr3_nt: TGTGCCAGCAGCTTATCGACCGATTTCGAGCAGTACTTC; cdr3_aa: CASSLSTDFEQYF
d_call: .; v_call: TRBV13; clone_size: .; j_call: TRBJ2-3; cdr3_nt: TGTGCCAGCAGCTTAGGAGTGGATACGCAGTATTTT; cdr3_aa: CASSLGVDTQYF
d_call: TRBD1; v_call: TRBV5-1; clone_size: .; j_call: TRBJ1-2; cdr3_nt: TGCGCCAGCAGCTTGACGACGGCGAGAAACACAGGGGGGCCTAACTATGGCTACACCTTC; cdr3_aa: CASSLTTARNTGGPNYGYTF
d_call: .; v_call: TRBV7-2; clone_size: once; j_call: TRBJ1-2; cdr3_nt: TGTGCCAGCAGCCGTGACAGGCGCGATGGCTACACCTTC; cdr3_aa: CASSRDRRDGYTF
d_call: .; v_call: TRBV4-1; clone_size: .; j_call: TRBJ2-7; cdr3_nt: TGCGCCAGCAGCCCGCCTTCCGGGTACGAGCAGTACTTC; cdr3_aa: CASSPPSGYEQYF
d_call: TRBD1; v_call: TRBV7-8; clone_size: .; j_call: TRBJ2-7; cdr3_nt: TGTGCCAGCAGCTACCGGGACAGGGTACCCTACGAGCAGTACTTC; cdr3_aa: CASSYRDRVPYEQYF
d_call: .; v_call: TRBV7-3; clone_size: .; j_call: TRBJ1-6; cdr3_nt: TGTGCCAGCAGCTTAGGACAGCCGAATTCACCCCTCCACTTT; cdr3_aa: CASSLGQPNSPLHF
d_call: .; v_call: TRBV6-5; clone_size: .; j_call: TRBJ2-7; cdr3_nt: TGTGCCAGCAGTCCCCCAGCGGCCCAGGAGCAGTACTTC; cdr3_aa: CASSPPAAQEQYF
d_call: .; v_call: TRBV18; clone_size: .; j_call: TRBJ2-2; cdr3_nt: TGTGCCAGCTCACCTACGTTCACCGGGGAGCTGTTTTTT; cdr3_aa: CASSPTFTGELFF
d_call: .; v_call: TRBV6-5; clone_size: .; j_call: TRBJ2-2; cdr3_nt: TGTGCCAGCACCTACGCAGGACCGACCGGGGAGCTGTTTTTT; cdr3_aa: CASTYAGPTGELFF
d_call: .; v_call: TRBV18; clone_size: .; j_call: TRBJ1-2; cdr3_nt: TGTGCCAGCTCACCACCGGTCGGGTTCGGTGGCTACACCTTC; cdr3_aa: CASSPPVGFGGYTF
d_call: .; v_call: TRBV28; clone_size: few; j_call: TRBJ1-2; cdr3_nt: TGTGCCAGCAGCACCGACCAACAGGGCTACGGCTACACCTTC; cdr3_aa: CASSTDQQGYGYTF
d_call: TRBD1; v_call: TRBV6-5; clone_size: .; j_call: TRBJ1-2; cdr3_nt: TGTGCCAGCAGTTTCACAGGGGCTGGCTACACCTTC; cdr3_aa: CASSFTGAGYTF
d_call: .; v_call: TRBV9; clone_size: once; j_call: TRBJ2-1; cdr3_nt: TGTGCCAGCAGCGTATCGACCACGAACAATGAGCAGTTCTTC; cdr3_aa: CASSVSTTNNEQFF
d_call: .; v_call: TRBV3-1/TRBV3-2; clone_size: once; j_call: TRBJ2-3; cdr3_nt: TGTGCCAGCAGCCAAGACGGAACGGGAGAGGCAGATACGCAGTATTTT; cdr3_aa: CASSQDGTGEADTQYF
d_call: TRBD2; v_call: TRBV6-5; clone_size: .; j_call: TRBJ2-1; cdr3_nt: TGTGCCAGCAGAGCCGGGACTAGCAATGAGCAGTTCTTC; cdr3_aa: CASRAGTSNEQFF
d_call: TRBD1; v_call: TRBV23-1; clone_size: .; j_call: TRBJ1-5; cdr3_nt: TGCGCCAGCAGTCATCACGGACAGGGGGTGAATTGCAATCAGCCCCAGCATTTT; cdr3_aa: CASSHHGQGVNCNQPQHF
d_call: .; v_call: TRBV27; clone_size: .; j_call: TRBJ1-6; cdr3_nt: TGTGCCAGCAGTTTAGAACAGCTCTCCTATAATTCACCCCTCCACTTT; cdr3_aa: CASSLEQLSYNSPLHF
d_call: .; v_call: TRBV27; clone_size: .; j_call: TRBJ2-2; cdr3_nt: TGTGCCAGCCGTCTAAACACCGGGGAGCTGTTTTTT; cdr3_aa: CASRLNTGELFF
d_call: .; v_call: TRBV18; clone_size: once; j_call: TRBJ1-4; cdr3_nt: TGTGCCAGCTCACGTGGATACAATGAAAAACTGTTTTTT; cdr3_aa: CASSRGYNEKLFF
d_call: .; v_call: TRBV25-1; clone_size: .; j_call: TRBJ2-7; cdr3_nt: TGTGCCAGCAGAAAGGGAGGTGGGATCTACGAGCAGTACTTC; cdr3_aa: CASRKGGGIYEQYF
d_call: .; v_call: TRBV7-9; clone_size: .; j_call: TRBJ2-7; cdr3_nt: TGTGCCAGCAGCCCCCAAGGTGGGGTAGACTACGAGCAGTACTTC; cdr3_aa: CASSPQGGVDYEQYF